The 26 T cell receptor beta chains listed next were all sequenced from one sample in a study of blood T cell repertoires in COVID-19. Method: immunoSEQ multiplex PCR; TCRdb's copy keeps in-frame clones and lacks some. The sample comprises some 190,000 clones, around nine tenths of which are singletons, and around 6.6% rests with the top ten. The sample was peripheral blood. These receptors were collected from a woman aged 40 to 49 who had recovered from COVID-19.

The CDR3 here is CASSSQGAVYEQYF. Written as DNA, the CDR3 is TGTGCCAGTAGTTCCCAGGGGGCTGTTTACGAGCAGTACTTC. This chain uses TRBV19 with TRBJ2-7, with 8 positions matching TRBD1. The CDR3 covers 14 residues. V lost 5 bases to trimming and J lost 4 bases; unmatched junction nucleotides: 7. Germline V gene lookup returns CDR1 LNHDA and CDR2 SQIVND (reference sequence). The whole variable domain, filled in from reference TRBV19 and TRBJ2-7, reads DGGITQSPKYLFRKEGQNVTLSCEQNLNHDAMYWYRQDPGQGLRLIYYSQIVNDFQKGDIAEGYSVSREKKESFPLTVTSAQKNPTAFYLCASSSQGAVYEQYFGPGTRLTVT.

The chain uses TRBV18 and TRBJ2-4; 7 bases are shared with TRBD1. V was clipped by 3 bases and J by 3 bases; unmatched bases: 5. The CDR3 runs to 15 residues. Germline V gene data show CDR1 as KGHSH and CDR2 as LQKENI. This CDR3 is CASSPPGQSKNIQYF. The CDR3 bases are TGTGCCAGCTCACCTCCGGGACAGAGCAAAAACATTCAGTACTTC.

The CDR3 here is CASSSYRNLYGYTF. The CDR3, as DNA: TGTGCCAGCAGTTCCTACAGGAACCTCTATGGCTACACCTTC. J is TRBJ1-2 and V is TRBV27; TRBD1 might be the D (5 bases). The V gene lost 4 bases and the J gene lost 4 bases, with 13 bases spanning the gap. CDR3 length equals 14 residues. Looked up from germline, CDR1 is MNHEY and CDR2 is SMNVEV (reference sequence).

This chain connects TRBV6-5 to TRBJ2-7; 7 bases align to TRBD1. V shed 6 bases and J 6 bases; nucleotides not matched to a gene: 8. In germline, CDR1 is MNHEY, CDR2 SVGAGI. This CDR3 spans 13 amino acids. CDR3 in amino acids: CASSSTQGVEQYF. The CDR3 DNA follows: TGTGCCAGCAGCTCAACCCAGGGGGTCGAGCAGTACTTC.

The chain couples TRBV4-2 to TRBJ2-1; D is possibly TRBD1 (5 bases). Trimming left V 4 bases short and J 3 bases short, with 7 bases between. Germline V lookup: CDR1 LGHNA, CDR2 YNFKEQ. The CDR3 extends over 13 amino acids. This CDR3 is CASSPDIYNEQFF. The CDR3, as DNA: TGTGCCAGCAGCCCGGACATCTACAATGAGCAGTTCTTC.

The genes are TRBV19 and TRBJ2-3; 16 nucleotides align to TRBD2. CDR1 and CDR2 from the germline V gene are LNHDA and SQIVND (reference sequence). J lost 4 bases, V lost 7 bases, and 2 bases had no gene match. CDR3 length equals 15 residues. The CDR3 reads CASTGTSGRADTQYF. DNA of the CDR3: TGTGCCAGTACCGGGACTAGCGGGAGGGCAGATACGCAGTATTTT.

V and J are TRBV18 and TRBJ2-3; 8 positions agree with TRBD2. The CDR3 extends over 16 amino acids. CDR1 and CDR2 (germline): KGHSH, LQKENI. V lost 3 bases and J lost 4; bases outside the gene matches: 9. CDR3 DNA sequence: TGTGCCAGCTCACCGGCACGAGCGGGAGTATCAGATACGCAGTATTTT. Protein: CASSPARAGVSDTQYF.

The V and J genes are TRBV4-2 and TRBJ2-3; 9 bases line up with TRBD1. This CDR3 region has 15 residues. J gave up 5 bases and V 0 bases, and 3 bases lay outside the gene matches. Germline V lookup: CDR1 LGHNA, CDR2 YNFKEQ. The CDR3 DNA is TGTGCCAGCAGCCAAGAAGGACAGGGGATAGATACGCAGTATTTT. This encodes CASSQEGQGIDTQYF.

This clone was counted once. V usage is TRBV19 and J usage is TRBJ1-2, with D perhaps TRBD1 (5 bases). The V and J ends lost 6 bases and 4 bases respectively, with 12 bases between them. The CDR3 contains 13 residues. The germline gives CDR1 LNHDA, CDR2 SQIVND (reference sequence). The DNA for the CDR3 is TGTGCCAGTAGGGCGACAGACGTCTATGGCTACACCTTC. It yields the protein CASRATDVYGYTF.

The chain employs TRBV13 and TRBJ2-1; possibly TRBD2 for D (6 bases). The length of the CDR3 is 14 residues. Germline CDR1 PRHDT, CDR2 FYEKMQ (reference sequence). V was trimmed by 0 bases and J by 15 bases, leaving 18 bases between them. CDR3 loop: CASSLGLVRETLFF. CDR3 coding DNA: TGTGCCAGCAGCTTAGGCTTGGTCCGGGAGACGTTGTTCTTC.

The chain carries TRBV5-6 and TRBJ2-5; possibly TRBD1 for D (6 bases). The length of the CDR3 is 15 residues. With 5 bases removed from V and 5 bases from J, the gap between germline ends came to 19 bases. Germline lookup yields CDR1 SGHDT and CDR2 YYEEEE. The CDR3 region has the DNA TGTGCCAGCAGTTTGAGCCTGACAGGCTCGGAGACCCAGTACTTC. This translates into CASSLSLTGSETQYF.

This sequence joins TRBV6-5 and TRBJ2-7; TRBD2 might be the D (5 bases). Per germline, CDR1 MNHEY and CDR2 SVGAGI. This CDR3 spans 13 amino acids. Between the trimmed V and J ends, which lost 6 bases and 0 bases, there was a span of 9 bases. The chain's CDR3 is CASSGLLSYEQYF. Written as DNA, the CDR3 is TGTGCCAGCAGCGGACTTCTCTCCTACGAGCAGTACTTC.

The V and J genes are TRBV29-1 and TRBJ2-7; 12 bases line up with TRBD2. This CDR3 is built from 13 residues. Germline CDR1 is SQVTM and CDR2 is ANQGSEA. The ends lost 5 bases at V and 5 bases at J; junction bases unmatched: 4. The CDR3 loop reads CSVLAGGPDEQYF. In DNA form, the CDR3 reads TGCAGCGTTCTAGCGGGAGGGCCGGACGAGCAGTACTTC.

The J gene is TRBJ1-1, the V gene TRBV27, with D maybe TRBD1 (5 bases). Trimming pared 5 bases from V and 0 bases from J, leaving 13 bases between. Germline CDR1 MNHEY, CDR2 SMNVEV (reference sequence). The CDR3 has 15 residues. CDR3: CASSRQKQMNTEAFF. The CDR3, as DNA: TGTGCCAGCAGTCGACAGAAACAAATGAACACTGAAGCTTTCTTT.

V gene TRBV20-1 combines with J gene TRBJ2-7, with TRBD2 matching 8 bases. Trimming took 3 bases from V and 4 from J; bases not matched to a gene: 8. Germline CDR1 DFQATT, CDR2 SNEGSKA (reference sequence). The length of the CDR3 is 14 residues. In DNA, the CDR3 is TGCAGTGCTAGTTTCGGGAGGGCGGGTTACGAGCAGTACTTC. This sequence encodes CSASFGRAGYEQYF.

This chain links TRBV19 with TRBJ2-7, with 12 bases matching TRBD1. The CDR3 consists of 16 residues. Germline V gene lookup returns CDR1 LNHDA and CDR2 SQIVND (reference sequence). Trimming at V came to 7 bases and at J to 3 bases, leaving 10 bases not matched to a gene. CDR3 residues: CASTPGTGGSVYEQYF. The CDR3 bases are TGTGCCAGTACCCCTGGGACAGGGGGCAGCGTCTACGAGCAGTACTTC.

The genes are TRBV7-9 and TRBJ2-2; D might be TRBD1 (5 bases). The CDR3 is 14 residues long. Germline values: CDR1 SEHNR, CDR2 FQNEAQ (reference sequence). Trimming removed 8 bases at V and 5 bases at J, with 15 bases between. Here the CDR3 reads CASGQGMPTGELFF. The CDR3 bases are TGTGCCAGCGGGCAGGGAATGCCGACCGGGGAGCTGTTTTTT.

The chain is built from TRBV7-9 and TRBJ1-2; 8 bases map to TRBD1. Germline V CDR1 and CDR2: SEHNR, FQNEAQ (reference sequence). Unmatched junction bases numbered 8, after V lost 1 base and J lost 4 bases. This CDR3 has 16 residues. The CDR3, as DNA: TGTGCCAGCAGCTTAGGGCCGGGACAGGCACCCTATGGCTACACCTTC. Protein: CASSLGPGQAPYGYTF. The entire variable domain, with the rest obtained from reference TRBV7-9 and TRBJ1-2, is as follows: DTGVSQNPRHKITKRGQNVTFRCDPISEHNRLYWYRQTLGQGPEFLTYFQNEAQLEKSRLLSDRFSAERPKGSFSTLEIQRTEQGDSAMYLCASSLGPGQAPYGYTFGSGTRLTVV.

The CDR3 DNA is TGTGCCACCAGTGATTTGCCCTGGAGGACAGGGGGCAGTGAAAAACTGTTTTTT. Amino acid sequence: CATSDLPWRTGGSEKLFF. The rearrangement links TRBV24-1 to TRBJ1-4; 11 bases map to TRBD1. In germline, CDR1 is KGHDR, CDR2 SFDVKD. The ends lost 0 bases at V and 7 bases at J; junction bases unmatched: 9. The CDR3 loop spans 18 amino acids.

The chain couples TRBV5-4 to TRBJ2-5, with D possibly TRBD1 on 5 matching bases. Looked up from germline, CDR1 is SGHNT and CDR2 is YYREEE (reference sequence). V shed 0 bases and J shed 2 bases, with 8 bases lying between them. CDR3 size: 14 residues. The CDR3 reads CASSLAAGQETQYF. In DNA form, the CDR3 reads TGTGCCAGCAGCTTGGCAGCAGGGCAAGAGACCCAGTACTTC.

The CDR3 here is CASSFGQRWAFF. In nucleotides, the CDR3 is TGTGCCAGCAGTTTCGGACAGCGATGGGCTTTCTTT. The chain combines TRBV28 with TRBJ1-1, with a weak D call TRBD1 (6 bases). Per the germline V gene, CDR1 is MDHEN and CDR2 is SYDVKM. Trimming left V 3 bases short and J 11 bases short, with 13 bases between. There are 12 residues in the CDR3.

This clone appeared a single time. The CDR3 loop reads CASSRGQLQETQYF. In DNA, the CDR3 is TGTGCCAGCTCACGGGGACAGCTACAAGAGACCCAGTACTTC. The chain uses TRBV18 and TRBJ2-5, with 7 bases aligning to TRBD1. With 4 bases clipped from V and 2 bases from J, the junction kept 4 bases outside the gene matches. This CDR3 is 14 amino acids long. Germline values: CDR1 KGHSH, CDR2 LQKENI.

J is TRBJ2-6 and V is TRBV5-1; 10 bases map to TRBD1. This CDR3 contains 20 residues. Germline V CDR1 and CDR2: SGHRS, YFSETQ. V gave up 1 base and J gave up 2 bases; unmatched junction bases: 12. CDR3 loop: CASSLFFRDRGSPGANVLTF. CDR3 coding DNA: TGCGCCAGCAGCTTGTTTTTCCGGGACAGGGGTTCCCCTGGGGCCAACGTCCTGACTTTC.

This sequence joins TRBV7-6 and TRBJ2-3, with 8 bases identical to TRBD2. Trimming removed 5 bases from V and 5 bases from J; junction bases left unmatched: 12. The germline CDR1 and CDR2 sequences are SGHVS and FNYEAQ. The CDR3 loop spans 16 amino acids. The CDR3 DNA reads as TGTGCCAGCAGCCCTATCTTCGGGAGGGCCGGAGATACGCAGTATTTT. This encodes CASSPIFGRAGDTQYF.

In nucleotides, the CDR3 is TGTGCCACCGTGACAGGGGACACCTCTGGAAACACCATATATTTT. It specifies CATVTGDTSGNTIYF. The chain joins TRBV19 to TRBJ1-3; TRBD1 aligns across 8 bases. The CDR3 extends over 15 amino acids. The germline CDR1 and CDR2 sequences are LNHDA and SQIVND (reference sequence). Germline trimming cut 10 bases from V and 0 bases from J; bases unmatched to any gene: 8.

The chain has TRBV4-3 and TRBJ1-6, with D possibly matching TRBD1 (5 bases). V was shortened by 0 bases and J by 7 bases, with 10 bases between the two germline ends. This CDR3 has 15 residues. Germline-derived CDR1 and CDR2 are LGHNA and YSLEER. CDR3: CASSQESGLNSPLHF. The CDR3 nucleotides read TGCGCCAGCAGCCAAGAGTCAGGGTTGAATTCACCCCTCCACTTT.